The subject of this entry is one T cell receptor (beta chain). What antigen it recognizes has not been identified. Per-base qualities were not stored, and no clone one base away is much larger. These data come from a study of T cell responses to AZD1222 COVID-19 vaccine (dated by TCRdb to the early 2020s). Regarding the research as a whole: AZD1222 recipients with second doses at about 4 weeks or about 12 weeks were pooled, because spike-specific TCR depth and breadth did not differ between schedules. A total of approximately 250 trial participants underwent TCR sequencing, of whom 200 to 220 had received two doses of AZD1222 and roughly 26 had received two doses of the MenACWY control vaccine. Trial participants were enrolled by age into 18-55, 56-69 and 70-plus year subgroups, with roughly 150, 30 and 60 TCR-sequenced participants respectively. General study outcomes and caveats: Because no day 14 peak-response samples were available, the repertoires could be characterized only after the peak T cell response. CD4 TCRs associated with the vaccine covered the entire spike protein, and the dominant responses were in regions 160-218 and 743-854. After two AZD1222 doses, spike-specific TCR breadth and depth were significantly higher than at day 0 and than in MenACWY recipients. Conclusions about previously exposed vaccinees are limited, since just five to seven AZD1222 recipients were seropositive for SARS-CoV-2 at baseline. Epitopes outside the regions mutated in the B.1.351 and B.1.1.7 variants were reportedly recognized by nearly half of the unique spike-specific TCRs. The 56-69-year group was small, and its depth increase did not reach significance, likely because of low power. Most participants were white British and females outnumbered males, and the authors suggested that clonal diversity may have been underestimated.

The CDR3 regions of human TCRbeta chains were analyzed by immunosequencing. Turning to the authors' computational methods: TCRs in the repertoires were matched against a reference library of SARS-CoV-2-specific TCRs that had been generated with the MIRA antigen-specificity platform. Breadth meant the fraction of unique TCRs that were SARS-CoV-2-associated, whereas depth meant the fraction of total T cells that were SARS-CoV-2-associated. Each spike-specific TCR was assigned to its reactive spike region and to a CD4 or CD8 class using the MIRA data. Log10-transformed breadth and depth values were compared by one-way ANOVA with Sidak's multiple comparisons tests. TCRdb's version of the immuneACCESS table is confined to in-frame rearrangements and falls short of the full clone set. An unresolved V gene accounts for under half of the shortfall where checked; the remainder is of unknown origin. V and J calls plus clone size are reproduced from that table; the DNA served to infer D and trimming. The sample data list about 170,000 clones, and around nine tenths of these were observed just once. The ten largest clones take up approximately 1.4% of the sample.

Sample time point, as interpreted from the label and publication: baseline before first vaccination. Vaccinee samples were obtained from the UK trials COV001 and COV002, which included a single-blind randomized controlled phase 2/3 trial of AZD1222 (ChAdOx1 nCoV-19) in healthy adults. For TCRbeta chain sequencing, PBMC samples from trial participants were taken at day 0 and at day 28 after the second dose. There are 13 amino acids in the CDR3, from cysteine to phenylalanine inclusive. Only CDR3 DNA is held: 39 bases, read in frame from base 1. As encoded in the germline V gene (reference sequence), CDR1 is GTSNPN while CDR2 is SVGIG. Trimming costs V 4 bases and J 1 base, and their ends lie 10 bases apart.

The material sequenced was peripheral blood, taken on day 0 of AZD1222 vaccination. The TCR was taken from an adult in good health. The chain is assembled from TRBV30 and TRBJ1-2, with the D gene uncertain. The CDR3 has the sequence CAWTREGNYGYTF. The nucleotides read TGTGCCTGGACCCGGGAAGGTAACTATGGCTACACCTTC.